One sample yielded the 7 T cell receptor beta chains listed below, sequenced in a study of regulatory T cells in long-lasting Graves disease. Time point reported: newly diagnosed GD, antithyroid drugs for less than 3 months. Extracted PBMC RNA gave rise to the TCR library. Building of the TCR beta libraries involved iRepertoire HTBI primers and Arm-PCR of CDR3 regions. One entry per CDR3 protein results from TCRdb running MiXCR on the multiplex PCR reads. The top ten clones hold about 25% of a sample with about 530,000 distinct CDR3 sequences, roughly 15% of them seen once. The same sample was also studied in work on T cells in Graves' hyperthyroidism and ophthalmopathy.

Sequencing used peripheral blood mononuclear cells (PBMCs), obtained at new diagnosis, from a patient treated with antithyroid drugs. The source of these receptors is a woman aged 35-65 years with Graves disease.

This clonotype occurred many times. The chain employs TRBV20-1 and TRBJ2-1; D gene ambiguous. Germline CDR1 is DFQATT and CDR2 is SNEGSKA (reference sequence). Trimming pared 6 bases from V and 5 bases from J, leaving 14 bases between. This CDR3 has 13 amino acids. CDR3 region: CSANWRRNNEQFF. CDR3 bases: TGCAGTGCCAACTGGAGACGTAACAATGAGCAGTTCTTC.

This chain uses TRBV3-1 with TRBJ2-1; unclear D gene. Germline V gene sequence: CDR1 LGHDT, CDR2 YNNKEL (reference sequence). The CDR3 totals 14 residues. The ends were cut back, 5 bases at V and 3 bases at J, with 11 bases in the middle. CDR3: CASSFRQGYNEQFF. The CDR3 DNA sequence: TGTGCCAGCAGCTTCCGACAAGGCTACAATGAGCAGTTCTTC.

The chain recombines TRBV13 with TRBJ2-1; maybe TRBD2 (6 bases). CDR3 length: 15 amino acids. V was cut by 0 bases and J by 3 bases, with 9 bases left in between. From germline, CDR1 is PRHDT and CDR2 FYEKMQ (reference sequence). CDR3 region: CASSLGKTSYNEQFF. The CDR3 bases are TGTGCCAGCAGCTTAGGGAAGACTAGCTACAATGAGCAGTTCTTC.

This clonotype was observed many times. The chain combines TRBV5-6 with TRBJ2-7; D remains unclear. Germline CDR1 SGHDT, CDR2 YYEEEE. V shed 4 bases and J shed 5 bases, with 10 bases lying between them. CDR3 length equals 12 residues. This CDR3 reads CASSRQVDEQYF. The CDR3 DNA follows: TGTGCCAGCAGCCGGCAGGTTGACGAGCAGTACTTC.

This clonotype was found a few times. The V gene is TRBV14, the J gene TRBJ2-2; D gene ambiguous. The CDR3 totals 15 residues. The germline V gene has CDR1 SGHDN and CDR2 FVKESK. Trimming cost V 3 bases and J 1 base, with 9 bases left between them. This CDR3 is CASSHATKNTGELFF. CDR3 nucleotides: TGTGCCAGCAGCCACGCCACCAAGAACACCGGGGAGCTGTTTTTT. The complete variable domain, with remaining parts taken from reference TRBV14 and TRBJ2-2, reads EAGVTQFPSHSVIEKGQTVTLRCDPISGHDNLYWYRRVMGKEIKFLLHFVKESKQDESGMPNNRFLAERTGGTYSTLKVQPAELEDSGVYFCASSHATKNTGELFFGEGSRLTVL.

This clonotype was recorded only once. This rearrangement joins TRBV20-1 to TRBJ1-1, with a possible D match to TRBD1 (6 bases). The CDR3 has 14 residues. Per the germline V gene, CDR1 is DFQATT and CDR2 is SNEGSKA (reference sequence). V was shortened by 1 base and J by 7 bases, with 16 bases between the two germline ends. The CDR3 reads CSARVGGTLSEAFF. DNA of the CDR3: TGCAGTGCTAGAGTTGGCGGGACACTGAGTGAAGCTTTCTTT.

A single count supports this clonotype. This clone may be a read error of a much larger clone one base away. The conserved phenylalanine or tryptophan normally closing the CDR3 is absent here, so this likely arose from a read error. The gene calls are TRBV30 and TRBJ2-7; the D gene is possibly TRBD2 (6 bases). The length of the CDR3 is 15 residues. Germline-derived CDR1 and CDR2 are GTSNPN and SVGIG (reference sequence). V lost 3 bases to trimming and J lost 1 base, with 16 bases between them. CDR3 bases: TGTGCCTGGAGAGCCCTGGAGGGGACTTCCTACGAGCAGTACCTC. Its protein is CAWRALEGTSYEQYL.